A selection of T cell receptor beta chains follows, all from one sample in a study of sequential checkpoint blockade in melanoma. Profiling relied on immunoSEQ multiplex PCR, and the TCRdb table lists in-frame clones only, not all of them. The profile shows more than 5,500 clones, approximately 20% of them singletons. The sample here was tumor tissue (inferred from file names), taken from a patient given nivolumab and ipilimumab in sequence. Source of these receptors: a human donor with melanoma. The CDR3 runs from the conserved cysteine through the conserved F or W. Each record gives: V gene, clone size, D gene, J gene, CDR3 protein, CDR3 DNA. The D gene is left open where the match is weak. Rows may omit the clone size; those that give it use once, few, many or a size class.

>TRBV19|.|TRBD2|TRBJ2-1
CASSIGGAGLYNEQFF
TGTGCCAGTAGTATAGGGGGAGCGGGATTATACAATGAGCAGTTCTTC
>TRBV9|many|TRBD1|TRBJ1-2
CASSDHSGQGGNYGYTF
TGTGCCAGCAGTGACCACTCCGGACAGGGAGGGAACTATGGCTACACCTTC
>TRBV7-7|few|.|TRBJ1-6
CASSFGRNNSPLHF
TGTGCCAGCAGCTTCGGCAGAAATAATTCACCCCTCCACTTT
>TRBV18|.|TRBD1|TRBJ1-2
CASSDAGTGFGYTF
TGTGCCAGCTCAGACGCCGGGACAGGATTTGGCTACACCTTC
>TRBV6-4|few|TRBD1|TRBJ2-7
CASRLQGSDYEQYF
TGTGCCAGCAGGCTACAGGGGTCCGACTACGAGCAGTACTTC
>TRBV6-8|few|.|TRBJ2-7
CASRAGTHEQYF
TGTGCCAGCAGAGCCGGGACGCACGAGCAGTACTTC
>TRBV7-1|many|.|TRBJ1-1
CASSLILNTEAFF
TGTGCCAGCAGCTTAATTCTGAACACTGAAGCTTTCTTT
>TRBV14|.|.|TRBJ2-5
CASSPRFQETQYF
TGTGCCAGCAGCCCGAGATTCCAAGAGACCCAGTACTTC
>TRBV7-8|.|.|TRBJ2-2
CASSPDWGGELFF
TGTGCCAGCAGCCCCGACTGGGGCGGGGAGCTGTTTTTT
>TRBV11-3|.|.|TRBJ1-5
CASSLHTGRNQPQHF
TGTGCCAGCAGCTTACATACAGGGCGCAATCAGCCCCAGCATTTT
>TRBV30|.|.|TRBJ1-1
CAWTRKLTGHMNTEAFF
TGTGCCTGGACCCGAAAGCTAACGGGACATATGAACACTGAAGCTTTCTTT
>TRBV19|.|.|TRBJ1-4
CASSIGVATNEKLFF
TGTGCCAGTAGTATAGGGGTCGCAACTAATGAAAAACTGTTTTTT
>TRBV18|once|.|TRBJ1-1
CASSPQVNTEAFF
TGTGCCAGCTCACCACAAGTAAACACTGAAGCTTTCTTT
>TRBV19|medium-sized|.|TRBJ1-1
CASTWGTVHTEAFF
TGTGCCAGTACCTGGGGGACGGTACACACTGAAGCTTTCTTT
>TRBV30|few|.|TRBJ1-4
CAWSGYSVRGYEKLFF
TGTGCCTGGAGTGGCTATAGCGTCAGGGGTTATGAAAAACTGTTTTTT
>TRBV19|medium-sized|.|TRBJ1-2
CATRHGPGGYTF
TGTGCCACCAGACACGGACCCGGTGGGTACACCTTC
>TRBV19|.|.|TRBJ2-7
CASSMTGPTSEQYF
TGTGCCAGTAGTATGACCGGGCCGACCTCCGAGCAGTACTTC
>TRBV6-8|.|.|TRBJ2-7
CASSPAGASYEQYF
TGTGCCAGCAGCCCGGCCGGGGCCTCCTACGAGCAGTACTTC
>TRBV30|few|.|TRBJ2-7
CAWRARLVGEQYF
TGTGCCTGGAGGGCTCGGCTAGTCGGCGAGCAGTACTTC
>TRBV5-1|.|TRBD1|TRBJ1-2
CASSSQTGASYGYTF
TGCGCCAGCAGCTCGCAGACAGGGGCCAGCTATGGCTACACCTTC
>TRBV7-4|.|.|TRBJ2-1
CASSVGSTNEQFF
TGTGCCAGCAGCGTAGGAAGTACCAATGAGCAGTTCTTC
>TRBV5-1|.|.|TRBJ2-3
CASSPLYSTDTQYF
TGCGCCAGCAGCCCGCTTTATAGCACAGATACGCAGTATTTT
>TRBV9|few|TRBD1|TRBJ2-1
CAIRKRPGQISHRECNEQFF
TGTGCCATCAGGAAGCGACCGGGACAGATATCCCACAGGGAGTGCAATGAGCAGTTCTTC
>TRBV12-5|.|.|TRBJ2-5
CASKQAGRNLETQYF
TGTGCTAGTAAACAAGCAGGACGGAATTTAGAGACCCAGTACTTC
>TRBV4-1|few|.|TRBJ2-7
CASSQQRGGVYEQYF
TGCGCCAGCAGCCAACAAAGGGGGGGAGTCTACGAGCAGTACTTC
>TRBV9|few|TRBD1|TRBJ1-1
CASQKGQGYTEAFF
TGTGCCAGCCAAAAGGGACAGGGATACACTGAAGCTTTCTTT
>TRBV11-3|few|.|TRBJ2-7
CASSLDYTSYEQYF
TGTGCCAGCAGCTTAGATTATACCTCCTACGAGCAGTACTTC
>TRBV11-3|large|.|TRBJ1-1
CASSLEGARTEAFF
TGTGCCAGCAGCTTAGAGGGGGCGCGCACTGAAGCTTTCTTT
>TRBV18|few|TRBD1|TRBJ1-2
CASSPDRGYGYTF
TGTGCCAGCTCACCCGACAGGGGCTATGGCTACACCTTC
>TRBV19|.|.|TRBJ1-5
CASSIGLNWHF
TGTGCCAGTAGTATAGGGTTGAATTGGCATTTT
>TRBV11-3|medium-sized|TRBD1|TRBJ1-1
CASSLSGGPTEAFF
TGTGCCAGCAGCTTATCAGGGGGCCCCACTGAAGCTTTCTTT
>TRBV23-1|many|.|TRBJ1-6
CASSGRINSPLHF
TGCGCCAGCAGCGGTCGGATTAATTCACCCCTCCACTTT
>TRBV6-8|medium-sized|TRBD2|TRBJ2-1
CASSYSGLAGGDLYNEQFF
TGTGCCAGCAGTTACTCGGGACTAGCGGGAGGGGACCTTTACAATGAGCAGTTCTTC
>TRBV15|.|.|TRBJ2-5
CATPRAGWSGETQYF
TGTGCCACCCCAAGGGCGGGGTGGTCCGGGGAGACCCAGTACTTC
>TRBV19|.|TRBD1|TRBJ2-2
CASRTQGAGELFF
TGTGCCAGTAGAACACAGGGGGCCGGGGAGCTGTTTTTT
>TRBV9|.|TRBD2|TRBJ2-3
CASSVDGLAKYTDTQYF
TGTGCCAGCAGCGTAGACGGACTAGCCAAGTACACAGATACGCAGTATTTT
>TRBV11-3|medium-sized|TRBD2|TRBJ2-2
CASSLGRGRSGGELFF
TGTGCCAGCAGCCTGGGGCGGGGGAGGAGCGGCGGGGAGCTGTTTTTT
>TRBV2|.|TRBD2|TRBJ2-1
CASSPRFSGSGEQFF
TGTGCCAGCAGCCCGCGGTTTAGCGGGAGCGGTGAGCAGTTCTTC
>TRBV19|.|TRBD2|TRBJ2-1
CASSIGTSGSNEQFF
TGTGCCAGTAGTATAGGAACTAGCGGGAGCAATGAGCAGTTCTTC
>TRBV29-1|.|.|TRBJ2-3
CSVGRGRDTQYF
TGCAGCGTTGGGAGGGGGAGGGATACGCAGTATTTT
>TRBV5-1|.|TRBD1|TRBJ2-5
CASSEGQGAVETQYF
TGCGCCAGCAGCGAAGGACAGGGGGCGGTTGAGACCCAGTACTTC